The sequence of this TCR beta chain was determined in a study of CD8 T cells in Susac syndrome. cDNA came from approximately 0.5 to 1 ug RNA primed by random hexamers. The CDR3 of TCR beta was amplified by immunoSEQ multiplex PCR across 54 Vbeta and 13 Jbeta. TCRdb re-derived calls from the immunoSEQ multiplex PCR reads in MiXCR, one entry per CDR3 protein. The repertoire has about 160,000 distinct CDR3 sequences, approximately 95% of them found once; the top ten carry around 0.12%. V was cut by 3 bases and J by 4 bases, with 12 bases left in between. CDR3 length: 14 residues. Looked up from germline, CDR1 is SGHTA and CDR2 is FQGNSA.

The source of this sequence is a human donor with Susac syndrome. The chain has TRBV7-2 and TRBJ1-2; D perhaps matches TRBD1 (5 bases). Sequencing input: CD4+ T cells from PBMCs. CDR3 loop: CASSFRDARYGYTF. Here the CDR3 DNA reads TGTGCCAGCAGCTTTCGGGACGCCCGCTATGGCTACACCTTC. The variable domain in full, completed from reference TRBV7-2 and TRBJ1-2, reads GAGVSQSPSNKVTEKGKDVELRCDPISGHTALYWYRQSLGQGLEFLIYFQGNSAPDKSGLPSDRFSAERTGGSVSTLTIQRTQQEDSAVYLCASSFRDARYGYTFGSGTRLTVV.